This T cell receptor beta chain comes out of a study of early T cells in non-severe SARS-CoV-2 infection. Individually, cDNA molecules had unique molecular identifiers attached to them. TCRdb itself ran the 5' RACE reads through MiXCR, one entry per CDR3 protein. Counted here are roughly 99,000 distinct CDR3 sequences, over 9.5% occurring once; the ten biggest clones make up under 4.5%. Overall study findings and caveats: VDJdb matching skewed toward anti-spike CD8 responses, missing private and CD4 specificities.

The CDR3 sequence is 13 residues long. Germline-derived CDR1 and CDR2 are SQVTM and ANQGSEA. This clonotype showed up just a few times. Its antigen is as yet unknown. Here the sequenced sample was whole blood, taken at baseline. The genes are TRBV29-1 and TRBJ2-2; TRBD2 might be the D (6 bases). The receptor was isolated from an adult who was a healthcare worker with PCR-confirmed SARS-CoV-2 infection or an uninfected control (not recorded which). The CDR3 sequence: CGSRDSNTGELFF. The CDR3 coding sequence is TGCGGATCCCGGGACTCCAACACCGGGGAGCTGTTTTTT.